The 16 T cell receptor beta chains given below trace back to one sample, sequenced in a study of CD8+CD57+ T cells in acquired aplastic anemia. TCR beta VDJ and CDR3 profiling used genomic DNA as template. From the reads, TCRdb called clonotypes with MiXCR, one entry per CDR3 protein. The table includes 100,000 to 150,000 distinct CDR3 sequences, approximately 40% detected once. All sequencing subjects had displayed CD8+CD57+ cell expansion on flow cytometry. Sequencing input: sorted CD4+, CD8+, or CD8+CD57+ T cells (not recorded which) from PBMCs. These receptor sequences come from a human donor with aplastic anemia.

This clonotype was observed at least ten times. V is TRBV2 and J is TRBJ1-6, with D possibly matching TRBD1 (6 bases). Germline lookup yields CDR1 SNHLY and CDR2 FYNNEI. The V end lost 10 bases, the J end lost 10 bases, and 20 bases lay between the germline ends. The CDR3 has 14 residues. The CDR3, as DNA: TGTGCCACTTCGGACAGCGATGTTGGATCACCCCTCCACTTT. Its translation is CATSDSDVGSPLHF.

The chain carries TRBV27 and TRBJ2-1; 10 bases are shared with TRBD2. Germline trimming cut 8 bases from V and 4 bases from J; bases unmatched to any gene: 8. This CDR3 spans 15 amino acids. CDR1 MNHEY and CDR2 SMNVEV come from the germline V gene (reference sequence). The CDR3 DNA is TGTGCCAGCGGCCCGAGCGGGGGGGTATACAATGAGCAGTTCTTC. Amino acids: CASGPSGGVYNEQFF.

The CDR3 reads CASSDGTGNGYGYTF. The CDR3 DNA reads TGCGCCAGCAGTGACGGGACAGGGAATGGCTATGGCTACACCTTC. The rearrangement joins TRBV10-1 to TRBJ1-2; 9 bases are shared with TRBD1. This CDR3 has 15 residues. V dropped 3 bases and J dropped 4; count of bases not matched to a gene: 6. Looked up from germline, CDR1 is WNHNN and CDR2 is SYGVQD (reference sequence).

This clonotype was seen ten or more times. V usage is TRBV6-1 and J usage is TRBJ2-2; D call uncertain. The CDR3 covers 14 residues. Germline lookup yields CDR1 MNHNS and CDR2 SASEGT. V lost 3 bases and J lost 1, with 6 bases in between. In nucleotides, the CDR3 is TGTGCCAGCAGTGAGACACGGAACACCGGGGAGCTGTTTTTT. It specifies CASSETRNTGELFF.

This clonotype was seen ten or more times. The chain has TRBV25-1 and TRBJ1-6; D not certain. Germline CDR1 is MGHDK and CDR2 is SYGVNS. The CDR3 contains 14 residues. The V and J ends lost 3 bases and 9 bases respectively, with 12 bases between them. The CDR3 DNA reads as TGTGCCAGCAGTGACGGTCAGGTACTTTCACCCCTCCACTTT. Translation: CASSDGQVLSPLHF.

Details on this clonotype: No conserved phenylalanine or tryptophan ends this CDR3, so it is likely a read error. The genes are TRBV5-1 and TRBJ1-2; TRBD1 might be the D (5 bases). The CDR3 is 14 amino acids. CDR1 SGHRS and CDR2 YFSETQ come from the germline V gene. Trimming removed 0 bases at V and 2 bases at J, with 8 bases between. CDR3 protein: CASSLVGRNYGYTS. DNA of the CDR3: TGCGCCAGCAGCTTGGTGGGACGGAACTATGGCTACACCTCC.

The J gene is TRBJ2-7, the V gene TRBV15; D remains ambiguous. The V and J ends lost 0 bases and 0 bases respectively, with 3 bases between them. The CDR3 covers 13 residues. Germline V lookup: CDR1 LNHNV, CDR2 YYDKDF (reference sequence). The CDR3 is CATSRDPSYEQYF. The CDR3 DNA reads TGTGCCACCAGCAGAGATCCCTCCTACGAGCAGTACTTC.

Of note for this clonotype: One end of the junction fails to match germline, which may point to a read error. The gene calls are TRBV24-1 and TRBJ2-5; D assignment may be TRBD1 or TRBD2 (5 bases each). Germline CDR1 KGHDR, CDR2 SFDVKD. CDR3 size: 12 residues. The CDR3 DNA is TGTGCCACCAGTGGTGGGGGTGAGACCCAGCACTTC. Translated, it gives CATSGGGETQHF.

As for this clonotype: Possible read error: a much larger clone is one base away. V usage is TRBV20-1 and J usage is TRBJ2-1; 8 positions agree with TRBD2. The CDR3 has 15 residues. CDR1 is DFQATT, CDR2 SNEGSKA, per germline (reference sequence). J lost 14 bases, V lost 5 bases, and 20 bases had no gene match. CDR3 nucleotide sequence: TGCAGTGCTCAAAGAGCGGGACTAGTGGGGGGGCAGGAGTTCTTC. Translating it yields CSAQRAGLVGGQEFF.

Details on this clonotype: This clone may be a read error of a much larger clone one base away. The gene calls are TRBV24-1 and TRBJ2-7; 11 nucleotides line up with TRBD1. The V gene's germline CDR1 is KGHDR and CDR2 SFDVKD. The CDR3 sequence is 15 residues long. The DNA of the CDR3 is TGTACCACCAGTGCCTGGGGGACAGGGGGCTACGAGCAGTACTTC. This encodes CTTSAWGTGGYEQYF.

The chain is built from TRBV20-1 and TRBJ2-1, with 11 bases aligning to TRBD2. Germline V gives CDR1 DFQATT, CDR2 SNEGSKA (reference sequence). CDR3 length equals 14 residues. The J segment lost 4 bases and the V segment lost 4 bases, leaving 3 bases of the junction unmatched. This chain's CDR3 is CSAKRLAGYNEQFF. CDR3 in DNA: TGCAGTGCTAAAAGACTAGCGGGATACAATGAGCAGTTCTTC.

This clonotype came up many times. The V and J genes are TRBV20-1 and TRBJ1-5, with TRBD1 matching 7 bases. Germline lookup yields CDR1 DFQATT and CDR2 SNEGSKA (reference sequence). Germline trimming cut 2 bases from V and 2 bases from J; bases unmatched to any gene: 9. The CDR3 totals 16 residues. DNA of the CDR3: TGCAGTGCTAGACCCCCCGAAGGACAGGGCAATCAGCCCCAGCATTTT. Its protein product is CSARPPEGQGNQPQHF.

Many counts were recorded for this clonotype. V usage is TRBV4-3 and J usage is TRBJ1-1, with unresolved D. This CDR3 comprises 14 residues. Per germline, CDR1 LGHNA and CDR2 YSLEER. V dropped 3 bases and J dropped 1 base, with 9 bases sitting between them. CDR3 bases: TGCGCCAGCAGCCAGTGGACGGCGAACACTGAAGCTTTCTTT. It translates to CASSQWTANTEAFF.

This clonotype has a count of ten or more. This chain uses TRBV19 with TRBJ1-2; 7 bases are a match to TRBD1. This CDR3 comprises 12 residues. Trimming cost V 5 bases and J 8 bases; bases outside gene matches: 5. CDR1 is LNHDA, CDR2 SQIVND, per germline (reference sequence). The CDR3 reads CASSFRQGGYTF. CDR3 coding DNA: TGTGCCAGTAGTTTCCGACAGGGCGGCTACACCTTC.

This chain uses TRBV19 with TRBJ1-6; 7 positions match TRBD1. The germline V gene has CDR1 LNHDA and CDR2 SQIVND (reference sequence). The CDR3 runs to 14 residues. V trimming: 7 bases; J trimming: 9 bases; junction bases outside the gene matches: 9. CDR3 DNA: TGTGCCAGTATCGACAGGGTAATATTTTCACCCCTCCACTTT. As protein: CASIDRVIFSPLHF.

V and J are TRBV10-1 and TRBJ1-1; 11 positions match TRBD1. CDR1 is WNHNN and CDR2 is SYGVQD in the germline V gene (reference sequence). The ends lost 9 bases at V and 2 bases at J; junction bases unmatched: 5. The CDR3 is 14 residues long. CDR3: CASDGTGGNTEAFF. In DNA form, the CDR3 reads TGCGCCAGTGACGGGACAGGGGGAAACACTGAAGCTTTCTTT.